The 16 T cell receptor beta chains given below trace back to one sample, sequenced in a study of T-cell reconstitution after alpha-beta-depleted transplantation in children. Library preparation (for TCRbeta) was performed with unique molecular identifiers. TCRdb reanalysed the PCR reads using MiXCR and keeps one entry per CDR3 protein. The sample holds 550,000 to 600,000 distinct CDR3 sequences, 23% seen once. The specimen was PBMCs, mostly from graft donor cells, collected 360 days after TCRalphabeta/CD19-depleted stem cell transplant. The source of these receptors is a boy in the first two years of life who had a stem cell transplant for acute myeloid leukemia, so the T cells may come from the graft donor.

The chain combines TRBV5-1 with TRBJ1-1; tentatively, D is TRBD1 (6 bases). The CDR3 has 14 residues. Trimming took 0 bases from V and 5 from J, leaving 11 bases between them. The V gene's germline CDR1 is SGHRS and CDR2 YFSETQ. The CDR3 is CASSLAHRATEAFF. The CDR3 region has the DNA TGCGCCAGCAGCTTGGCCCACAGGGCGACTGAAGCTTTCTTT.

The chain has TRBV11-2 and TRBJ2-1; D gene unclear. Germline lookup yields CDR1 SGHAT and CDR2 FQNNGV. Deletions cut 5 bases from V and 4 bases from J, with 15 bases between. The CDR3 length is 15 residues. Here the CDR3 DNA reads TGTGCCAGCAGCCTAACTTCGCCTTTGTACAATGAGCAGTTCTTC. It translates to CASSLTSPLYNEQFF.

CDR3 amino acids: CASSSPGLATDTQYF. The CDR3 DNA reads as TGTGCCAGCAGTTCCCCGGGACTAGCAACAGATACGCAGTATTTT. The chain employs TRBV12-3 or TRBV12-4 and TRBJ2-3; 9 bases are shared with TRBD2. The V segment lost 4 bases and the J segment 3 bases; nucleotides outside the gene matches: 5. The CDR3 has 15 residues.

In nucleotides, the CDR3 is TGTGCCAGCAGCTTTTCGACAGGAGATAACACCATATATTTT. Amino acid sequence: CASSFSTGDNTIYF. V and J are TRBV7-9 and TRBJ1-3, with D possibly matching TRBD1 (6 bases). The CDR3 spans 14 residues. Per the germline V gene, CDR1 is SEHNR and CDR2 is FQNEAQ (reference sequence). V shed 3 bases and J shed 7 bases, with 13 bases lying between them.

This clonotype was recorded many times. The chain joins TRBV12-3 or TRBV12-4 to TRBJ1-6, with D hard to call. V was trimmed by 2 bases and J by 1 base, leaving 6 bases between them. The CDR3 spans 15 residues. The DNA of the CDR3 is TGTGCCAGCAGTTTACGGGAGTCCTATAATTCACCCCTCCACTTT. Protein sequence: CASSLRESYNSPLHF.

This clonotype was picked up a small number of times. The V and J genes are TRBV9 and TRBJ2-1, with TRBD1 identical over 10 bases. The CDR3 has 14 amino acids. Trimming took 2 bases from V and 10 from J; bases not matched to a gene: 6. The germline gives CDR1 SGDLS, CDR2 YYNGEE. The CDR3 reads CASSVGTGESEQFF. CDR3 coding DNA: TGTGCCAGCAGCGTGGGGACAGGGGAAAGCGAGCAGTTCTTC. Supplemented by reference TRBV9 and TRBJ2-1, the full variable domain reads DSGVTQTPKHLITATGQRVTLRCSPRSGDLSVYWYQQSLDQGLQFLIQYYNGEERAKGNILERFSAQQFPDLHSELNLSSLELGDSALYFCASSVGTGESEQFFGPGTRLTVL.

This clonotype turned up a few times. The chain uses TRBV5-1 and TRBJ2-1, with 8 nucleotides matching TRBD2. This CDR3 region has 16 residues. From germline, CDR1 is SGHRS and CDR2 YFSETQ. The V and J ends lost 0 bases and 8 bases, in that order; junction bases with no gene match: 10. The CDR3 DNA reads TGCGCCAGCAGCTTGGTCGGGGGGGCCGACGGCTATGAGCAGTTCTTC. Translation: CASSLVGGADGYEQFF.

This clonotype was found many times. The rearrangement joins TRBV10-3 to TRBJ1-2; TRBD1 is a possible D gene (5 bases). Germline loops: CDR1 ENHRY, CDR2 SYGVKD. V was pared by 2 bases and J by 5 bases, with 15 bases between. This CDR3 has 15 residues. The CDR3 nucleotides are TGTGCCATCAGTGAGGAGGACGGGGCGGCGTATGGCTACACCTTC. This sequence encodes CAISEEDGAAYGYTF.

The CDR3 here is CASSFEGGNGYTF. CDR3 nucleotides: TGTGCCAGCAGCTTTGAGGGGGGAAATGGCTACACCTTC. This chain joins TRBV5-4 and TRBJ1-2, with D tentatively TRBD1 (6 bases). The CDR3 has 13 amino acids. CDR1 SGHNT and CDR2 YYREEE come from the germline V gene (reference sequence). V was shortened by 2 bases and J by 6 bases, with 11 bases between the two germline ends.

The rearrangement links TRBV5-1 to TRBJ2-5; maybe TRBD1 (6 bases). The V and J ends lost 4 bases and 4 bases respectively, with 14 bases between them. Per germline, CDR1 SGHRS and CDR2 YFSETQ. The CDR3 totals 14 residues. DNA of the CDR3: TGCGCCAGCAGCGGACAGTTAGGGGGAGAGACCCAGTACTTC. This sequence encodes CASSGQLGGETQYF.

The CDR3 coding sequence is TGTGCCAGCAGCGCCTTCGGAGGGCTATACTTTACAGATACGCAGTATTTT. Protein product: CASSAFGGLYFTDTQYF. The rearrangement links TRBV27 to TRBJ2-3; maybe TRBD2 (6 bases). CDR1 is MNHEY, CDR2 SMNVEV, per germline (reference sequence). The CDR3 loop spans 17 amino acids. Trimming shortened V by 6 bases and J by 3 bases, and 22 bases separated the two germline ends.

The chain recombines TRBV7-9 with TRBJ2-7; D call uncertain. V was trimmed by 1 base and J by 0 bases, leaving 13 bases between them. This CDR3 has 16 amino acids. Germline CDR1 and CDR2: SEHNR and FQNEAQ (reference sequence). In nucleotides, the CDR3 is TGTGCCAGCAGCTTAGAGTTGGCCTCCCTCTCCTACGAGCAGTACTTC. It specifies CASSLELASLSYEQYF. Looking up the rest from reference TRBV7-9 and TRBJ2-7 gives the full variable domain: DTGVSQNPRHKITKRGQNVTFRCDPISEHNRLYWYRQTLGQGPEFLTYFQNEAQLEKSRLLSDRFSAERPKGSFSTLEIQRTEQGDSAMYLCASSLELASLSYEQYFGPGTRLTVT.

V usage is TRBV6-1 and J usage is TRBJ2-1; 15 bases line up with TRBD2. The CDR3 covers 16 residues. Germline loops: CDR1 MNHNS, CDR2 SASEGT. V gave up 6 bases and J gave up 1 base; unmatched junction bases: 1. In DNA, the CDR3 is TGTGCCAGCAGGGGGACTAGCGGGGGGTCCTACAATGAGCAGTTCTTC. This codes for CASRGTSGGSYNEQFF.

This rearrangement joins TRBV20-1 to TRBJ1-2; D remains unclear. Germline CDR1 DFQATT, CDR2 SNEGSKA (reference sequence). The CDR3 has 11 amino acids. The V end lost 3 bases, the J end lost 8 bases, and 10 bases lay between the germline ends. Here the CDR3 DNA reads TGCAGTGCTAGTAGAGCCCGGGGCTACACCTTC. Translated: CSASRARGYTF.

The CDR3 spells CASSPARGSYNEQFF. In DNA form, the CDR3 reads TGTGCCAGCAGCCCTGCCAGGGGCTCCTACAATGAGCAGTTCTTC. The chain recombines TRBV3-1 with TRBJ2-1, with a weak D call TRBD1 (6 bases). CDR3 length: 15 amino acids. Trimming pared 4 bases from V and 0 bases from J, leaving 10 bases between. In germline, CDR1 is LGHDT, CDR2 YNNKEL (reference sequence).

V is TRBV4-1 and J is TRBJ1-2; no clear D. The V gene lost 0 bases and the J gene lost 2 bases, with 10 bases spanning the gap. The germline gives CDR1 MGHRA, CDR2 YSYEKL. This CDR3 region has 15 residues. CDR3 residues: CASSQEVLQNYGYTF. The CDR3 nucleotides are TGCGCCAGCAGCCAAGAAGTGCTTCAGAACTATGGCTACACCTTC.